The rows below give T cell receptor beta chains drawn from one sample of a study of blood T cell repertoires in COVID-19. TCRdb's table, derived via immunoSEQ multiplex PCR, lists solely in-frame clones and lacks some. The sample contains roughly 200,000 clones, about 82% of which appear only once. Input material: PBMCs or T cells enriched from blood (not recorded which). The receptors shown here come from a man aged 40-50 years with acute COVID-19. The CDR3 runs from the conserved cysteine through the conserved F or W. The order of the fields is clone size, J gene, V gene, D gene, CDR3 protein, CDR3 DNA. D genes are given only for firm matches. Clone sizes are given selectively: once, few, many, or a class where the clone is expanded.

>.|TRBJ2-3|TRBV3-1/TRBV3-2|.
CASSPQGRPDTQYF
TGTGCCAGCAGCCCCCAGGGTCGTCCAGATACGCAGTATTTT
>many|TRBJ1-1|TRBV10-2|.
CASRAAGESHFGGAEAFF
TGCGCCAGCAGGGCGGCAGGGGAGAGCCATTTCGGTGGCGCTGAAGCTTTCTTT
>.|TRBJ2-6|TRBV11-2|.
CASPPWAKVSGANVLTF
TGTGCCAGCCCGCCGTGGGCGAAAGTCTCTGGGGCCAACGTCCTGACTTTC
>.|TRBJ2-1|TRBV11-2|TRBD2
CASSSLAGGFYNEQFF
TGTGCCAGCAGCTCCCTAGCGGGAGGGTTTTACAATGAGCAGTTCTTC
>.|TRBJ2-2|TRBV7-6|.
CASGIGTTNTGELFF
TGTGCCAGCGGGATCGGGACAACGAACACCGGGGAGCTGTTTTTT
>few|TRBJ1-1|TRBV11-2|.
CASSLTVEAFF
TGTGCCAGCAGCCTGACAGTTGAAGCTTTCTTT
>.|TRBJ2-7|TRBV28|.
CASRWAGQGEYF
TGTGCCAGCCGCTGGGCAGGGCAAGGAGAGTACTTC
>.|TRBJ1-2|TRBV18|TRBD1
CASSLQGLDYGYTF
TGTGCCAGCTCATTACAGGGGCTGGACTATGGCTACACCTTC
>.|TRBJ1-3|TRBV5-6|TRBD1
CASTFDRASGNTIYF
TGTGCCAGCACCTTTGACAGGGCAAGTGGAAACACCATATATTTT
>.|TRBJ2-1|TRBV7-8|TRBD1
CASSRTGGYNEQFF
TGTGCCAGCAGCCGGACAGGGGGCTACAATGAGCAGTTCTTC
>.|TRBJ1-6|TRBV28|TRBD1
CASSLPTGVGSPLHF
TGTGCCAGCAGTTTACCTACAGGGGTCGGGTCACCCCTCCACTTT
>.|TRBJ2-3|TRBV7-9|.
CASSLAVGTTDTQYF
TGTGCCAGCAGCTTAGCTGTGGGGACTACAGATACGCAGTATTTT
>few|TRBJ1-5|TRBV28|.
CASRQENNQPQHF
TGTGCCAGCAGGCAGGAAAACAATCAGCCCCAGCATTTT
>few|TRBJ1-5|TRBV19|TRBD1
CATDPGTVYQPQHF
TGTGCCACCGATCCCGGGACAGTTTATCAGCCCCAGCATTTT
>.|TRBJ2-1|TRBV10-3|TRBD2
CAISGQAGTRQFF
TGTGCCATCAGTGGACAAGCGGGGACTAGGCAGTTCTTC
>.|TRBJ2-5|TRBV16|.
CASSQLRSGETQYF
TGTGCCAGCAGCCAATTGAGGAGTGGGGAGACCCAGTACTTC
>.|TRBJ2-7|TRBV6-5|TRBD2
CASAGREGHEQYF
TGTGCCAGCGCCGGGCGGGAGGGTCACGAGCAGTACTTC
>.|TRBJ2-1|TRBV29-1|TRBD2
CSVLLAGGLSEQFF
TGCAGCGTTCTACTAGCGGGAGGATTGAGTGAGCAGTTCTTC
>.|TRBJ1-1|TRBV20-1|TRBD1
CSPDRGKAFF
TGCAGTCCGGACAGGGGTAAAGCTTTCTTT
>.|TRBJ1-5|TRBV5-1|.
CASSPQPQGTSNQPQHF
TGCGCCAGCAGCCCACAACCACAGGGTACTAGCAATCAGCCCCAGCATTTT
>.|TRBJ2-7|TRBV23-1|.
CASASHGQTSYEQYF
TGCGCCAGCGCGAGCCATGGGCAGACCTCCTACGAGCAGTACTTC
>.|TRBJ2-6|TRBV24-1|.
CATSFLLSGANVLTF
TGTGCCACCAGTTTTTTATTATCTGGGGCCAACGTCCTGACTTTC
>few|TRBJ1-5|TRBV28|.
CASSFGVWNPPQHF
TGTGCCAGCAGTTTCGGGGTCTGGAATCCCCCCCAGCATTTT
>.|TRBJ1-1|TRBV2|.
CASRRPQRHTEAFF
TGTGCCAGCAGGAGACCTCAGCGGCACACTGAAGCTTTCTTT
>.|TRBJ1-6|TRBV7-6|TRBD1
CASSLVEDRGGSPLHF
TGTGCCAGCAGCTTAGTAGAGGACAGGGGGGGTTCACCCCTCCACTTT
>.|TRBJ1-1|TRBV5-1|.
CASTLTVSNTEAFF
TGCGCCAGCACCCTCACAGTATCGAACACTGAAGCTTTCTTT
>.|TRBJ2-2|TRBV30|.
CAWSETGYTGELFF
TGTGCCTGGAGCGAGACAGGTTACACCGGGGAGCTGTTTTTT
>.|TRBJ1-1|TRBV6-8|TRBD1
CASSYFWPGQGTNTEAFF
TGTGCCAGCAGTTACTTTTGGCCGGGACAGGGAACGAACACTGAAGCTTTCTTT